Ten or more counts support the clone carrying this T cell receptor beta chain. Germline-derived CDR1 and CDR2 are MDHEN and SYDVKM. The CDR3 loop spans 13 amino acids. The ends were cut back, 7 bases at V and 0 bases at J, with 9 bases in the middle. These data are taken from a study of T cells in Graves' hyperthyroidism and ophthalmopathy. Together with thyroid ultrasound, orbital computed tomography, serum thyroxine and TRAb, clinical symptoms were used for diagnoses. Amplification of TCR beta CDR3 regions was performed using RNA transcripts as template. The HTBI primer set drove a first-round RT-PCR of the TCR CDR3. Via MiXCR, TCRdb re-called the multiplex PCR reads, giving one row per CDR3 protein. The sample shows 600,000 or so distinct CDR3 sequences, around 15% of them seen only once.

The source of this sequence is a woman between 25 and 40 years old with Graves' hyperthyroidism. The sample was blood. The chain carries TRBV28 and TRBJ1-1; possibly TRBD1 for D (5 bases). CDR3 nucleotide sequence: TGTGCCAGCATTAGACAGATGAACACTGAAGCTTTCTTT. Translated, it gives CASIRQMNTEAFF.